A single sample gave rise to the 17 T cell receptor beta chains below, sequenced in a study of T cell clonality in common variable immunodeficiency. Profiling relied on immunoSEQ multiplex PCR, and the TCRdb table lists in-frame clones only, not all of them. This sample has 30,000 to 40,000 clones, each found more than once. Material for sequencing was peripheral blood mononuclear cells. These receptors were taken from a person between 18 and 75 years old in good health.

There are many counts of this clone. The CDR3 end lies 3 residues beyond the end of the read and is filled in from the germline J gene. The chain combines TRBV7-9 with TRBJ2-1, with D perhaps matching TRBD1 (6 bases). Germline CDR1 reads SEHNR; CDR2 reads FQNEAQ (reference sequence). CDR3 length equals 15 residues. V was pared by 5 bases and J by 3 bases, with 14 bases between. The covered CDR3 bases are TGTGCCAGCAGCGGCAGGGACATTCTCTACAATGAG. Translation gives CASSGRDILYNE. The whole CDR3 reads CASSGRDILYNEQFF.

This clone was counted ten times or more. The CDR3 loop is CASSFGPGGREAEQYF. The DNA read from the CDR3 is TGTGCCAGCAGCTTCGGCCCCGGGGGGCGCGAGGCCGAG. The V call is TRBV7-3, the J call TRBJ2-7; D possibly corresponds to TRBD2 (7 bases). The CDR3 is cut off 3 residues early in the read; its end comes from the germline J gene. Trimming cost V 3 bases and J 6 bases, with 21 bases left between them. CDR3 size: 16 residues. Germline-derived CDR1 and CDR2 are SGHTA and FQGTGA. The full variable domain, rest sourced from reference TRBV7-3 and TRBJ2-7, is GAGVSQTPSNKVTEKGKYVELRCDPISGHTALYWYRQSLGQGPEFLIYFQGTGAADDSGLPNDRFFAVRPEGSVSTLKIQRTERGDSAVYLCASSFGPGGREAEQYFGPGTRLTVT.

The sample holds many counts of this clone. The read ends 3 residues shy of where the CDR3 ends; the end is completed using the germline J gene. The chain is built from TRBV5-1 and TRBJ1-2; 7 bases fit TRBD1. The CDR3 has 14 residues. Per germline, CDR1 SGHRS and CDR2 YFSETQ. V trimming: 4 bases; J trimming: 3 bases; junction bases outside the gene matches: 6. The chain's CDR3 is CASSTSRGDYGYTF. CDR3 bases read: TGCGCCAGCAGCACTTCCAGGGGGGACTATGGC.

This clone was recorded at least ten times. With the read ending 3 residues before the CDR3 end, the germline J gene is used to fill in that end. V usage is TRBV6-1 and J usage is TRBJ2-3; D is perhaps TRBD2 (6 bases). V was shortened by 0 bases and J by 3 bases, with 7 bases between the two germline ends. There are 14 residues in the CDR3. Germline V gene sequence: CDR1 MNHNS, CDR2 SASEGT. CDR3 in amino acids: CASSEAEGTDTQYF. The covered CDR3 bases are TGTGCCAGCAGTGAAGCGGAGGGTACAGATACG.

This clone was seen repeatedly, ten times or more. The read gets to within 3 residues of the CDR3 end, and the germline J gene fills in the rest. The rearrangement uses TRBV5-1 and TRBJ2-7; TRBD1 aligns across 10 bases. The V gene's germline CDR1 is SGHRS and CDR2 YFSETQ. V was clipped by 0 bases and J by 2 bases; unmatched bases: 5. The CDR3 totals 16 residues. CDR3 DNA (partial): TGCGCCAGCAGCTTGGAATATGGACAGGGGGCCTACGAG. Encoded protein: CASSLEYGQGAYE. The complete CDR3 protein is CASSLEYGQGAYEQYF.

This clone was detected a few times. Here the CDR3 reads CASSVGRDNEKLFF. Incomplete CDR3 DNA: TGTGCCAGCAGTGTCGGCAGGGATAATGAAAAG. V is TRBV2 and J is TRBJ2-2; D possibly corresponds to TRBD1 (5 bases). The sequence runs out 3 residues before the end of the CDR3; the remainder is reconstructed from the germline J gene. CDR3 length: 14 residues. The germline CDR1 and CDR2 sequences are SNHLY and FYNNEI.

Concerning this clone itself: Germline is not matched at one junction end, which may reflect a read error. The read terminates 3 residues before the CDR3 end, so the remaining end is supplied by the germline J gene. The chain links TRBV7-7 to TRBJ1-2; D perhaps matches TRBD1 (5 bases). There are 14 residues in the CDR3. Germline CDR1 reads SSHAT; CDR2 reads FNYEAQ (reference sequence). The CDR3 loop reads CASSLLATTDTYTF. The covered CDR3 bases are TGTGCTAGCAGCTTACTCGCGACGACAGATACC.

This clone was counted at least ten times. The CDR3 end lies 3 residues beyond the end of the read and is filled in from the germline J gene. This rearrangement joins TRBV2 to TRBJ1-1; D is unclear. Germline lookup yields CDR1 SNHLY and CDR2 FYNNEI. V lost 4 bases to trimming and J lost 0 bases, with 9 bases between them. CDR3 length: 14 residues. The DNA read from the CDR3 is TGTGCCAGCAGTGTCAACCTAATGAACACTGAA. Its translation: CASSVNLMNTE. The CDR3, in full, reads CASSVNLMNTEAFF.

This clone showed up many times. The read comes to an end 3 residues before the CDR3 does, leaving the germline J gene to fill in the end. The gene calls are TRBV5-1 and TRBJ2-7, with TRBD1 matching over 8 bases. CDR1 SGHRS and CDR2 YFSETQ come from the germline V gene. The CDR3 is 16 residues long. After removal of 3 bases from V and 0 bases from J, the junction contained 8 bases not matched to a gene. The CDR3 is CASSSPGGSYSYEQYF. The DNA read from the CDR3 is TGCGCCAGCAGCTCTCCAGGGGGCTCCTACTCCTACGAG.

This clone was picked up many times. The sequenced fragment ends 3 residues before the CDR3 boundary, so the rest is inferred from the germline J gene. This sequence joins TRBV19 and TRBJ2-7; D perhaps matches TRBD1 (6 bases). Germline V gene lookup returns CDR1 LNHDA and CDR2 SQIVND (reference sequence). The V end was cut by 4 bases, the J end by 3 bases, with 13 bases between. This CDR3 has 14 amino acids. This CDR3 reads CASSTQDSRYEQYF. The sequenced part of the CDR3 DNA is TGTGCCAGTAGTACCCAGGACAGTCGCTACGAG. Together with reference TRBV19 and TRBJ2-7, the CDR3 gives the full variable domain: DGGITQSPKYLFRKEGQNVTLSCEQNLNHDAMYWYRQDPGQGLRLIYYSQIVNDFQKGDIAEGYSVSREKKESFPLTVTSAQKNPTAFYLCASSTQDSRYEQYFGPGTRLTVT.

This clone showed up many times. The CDR3 end falls 3 residues outside the read, so it is completed with the germline J gene. The V call is TRBV29-1, the J call TRBJ2-3, with D perhaps matching TRBD2 (5 bases). This CDR3 is built from 12 residues. Germline V gene lookup returns CDR1 SQVTM and CDR2 ANQGSEA. The V and J ends lost 6 bases and 4 bases respectively, with 11 bases between them. The DNA read from the CDR3 is TGCAGCGTAGAACTAGTTGCAGATACG. Protein: CSVELVADT. The complete CDR3 protein is CSVELVADTQYF.

Remarks on this clone: The DNA ends 3 residues before the CDR3 does, and the rest of the CDR3 is filled in from the germline J gene. The chain joins TRBV20-1 to TRBJ1-6; 8 bases match TRBD1. The V segment lost 6 bases and the J segment 7 bases; nucleotides outside the gene matches: 8. Germline values: CDR1 DFQATT, CDR2 SNEGSKA (reference sequence). CDR3 length: 14 residues. The sequenced CDR3 bases are TGCAGTGCAGAGAACAGGGGGATAAATTCACCC. Its translation: CSAENRGINSP. The entire CDR3 reads CSAENRGINSPLHF.

This clone was counted many times. The CDR3 end is not reached by the read, which stops 3 residues before it; the germline J gene fills it in. The rearrangement uses TRBV20-1 and TRBJ1-2; 12 bases are a match to TRBD1. Looked up from germline, CDR1 is DFQATT and CDR2 is SNEGSKA (reference sequence). With 4 bases clipped from V and 7 bases from J, the junction kept 4 bases outside the gene matches. The CDR3 covers 13 residues. Partial CDR3 DNA: TGCAGTGCTACCGGGACAGGGGGCTCTGGC. Protein product: CSATGTGGSG. The whole CDR3 sequence is CSATGTGGSGYTF.

This clone was picked up many times. The missing CDR3 end, 3 residues past where the read stops, is filled in from the germline J gene. This chain uses TRBV20-1 with TRBJ2-3; D might be TRBD1 (5 bases). The CDR3 runs 14 residues. The V gene's germline CDR1 is DFQATT and CDR2 SNEGSKA (reference sequence). The V end was cut by 6 bases, the J end by 2 bases, with 15 bases between. CDR3 region: CSAPRADTTDTQYF. CDR3 DNA, as far as it was read: TGCAGTGCCCCCCGGGCGGACACCACAGATACG.

This clone was observed many times. The read terminates 3 residues before the CDR3 end, so the remaining end is supplied by the germline J gene. The chain is built from TRBV2 and TRBJ2-5; 9 bases fit TRBD1. Germline CDR1 and CDR2: SNHLY and FYNNEI. The CDR3 has 13 residues. V was pared by 8 bases and J by 5 bases, with 6 bases of the junction left unmatched. CDR3 bases read: TGTGCCAGCCAAGGACAGGGGAAGGAGACC. It specifies CASQGQGKET. The full CDR3 is CASQGQGKETQYF.

This clone was observed many times. The read ends 3 residues shy of where the CDR3 ends; the end is completed using the germline J gene. V usage is TRBV20-1 and J usage is TRBJ2-7, with D perhaps matching TRBD1 (7 bases). Germline lookup yields CDR1 DFQATT and CDR2 SNEGSKA (reference sequence). This CDR3 is built from 14 residues. V lost 4 bases to trimming and J lost 2 bases, with 15 bases between them. The CDR3 region is CSATGGGTAYEQYF. The DNA read from the CDR3 is TGCAGTGCTACAGGGGGTGGGACTGCCTACGAG.

This clone was detected many times. The CDR3 end lies 3 residues beyond the end of the read and is filled in from the germline J gene. The chain uses TRBV7-2 and TRBJ2-1, with 7 bases fitting TRBD2. The CDR3 runs to 14 residues. V dropped 5 bases and J dropped 6; count of bases not matched to a gene: 7. Germline V gives CDR1 SGHTA, CDR2 FQGNSA. The CDR3 reads CASSPGLDSNEQFF. CDR3 DNA (partial): TGTGCCAGCAGCCCTGGACTAGATAGCAATGAG.